What follows describes a single T cell receptor (beta chain). The data were taken from a study of T cell responses to AZD1222 COVID-19 vaccine. Trimming pared 1 base from V and 5 bases from J, leaving 5 bases between. The V gene's germline CDR1 is ENHRY and CDR2 SYGVKD. The CDR3 has 12 amino acids. Profiling relied on immunoSEQ multiplex PCR, and the TCRdb table lists in-frame clones only, not all of them. Of 110,000 to 150,000 clones detected, roughly 88% appear once; the ten largest clones hold around 3.5%. Here the sequenced sample was peripheral blood, taken on day 0 of AZD1222 vaccination. The clonotype was recovered from an adult in good health. The rearrangement joins TRBV10-3 to TRBJ1-1; D is unclear. The chain's CDR3 is CAISEWGTEAFF. The DNA of the CDR3 is TGTGCCATCAGTGAGTGGGGAACTGAAGCTTTCTTT.